This T cell receptor beta chain was recovered during a study of cytotoxic CD8 clonotypes in ibrutinib-treated CLL. Sequencing was performed with immunoSEQ multiplex PCR; in TCRdb, only in-frame clones are kept and a portion is missing. Of about 200,000 clones in the sample, roughly 77% were seen once. CDR1 and CDR2 (germline): SGHTA, FQGNSA. The V gene lost 2 bases and the J gene lost 0 bases, with 8 bases spanning the gap. There are 15 residues in the CDR3. The rearrangement uses TRBV7-2 and TRBJ1-5; no firm D call. This material consisted of PBMCs, taken after 12 months of ibrutinib treatment. This sequence was found in a human donor with chronic lymphocytic leukemia. The CDR3 region is CASSLIMGSNQPQHF. The CDR3 DNA is TGTGCCAGCAGCTTAATAATGGGTAGCAATCAGCCCCAGCATTTT.